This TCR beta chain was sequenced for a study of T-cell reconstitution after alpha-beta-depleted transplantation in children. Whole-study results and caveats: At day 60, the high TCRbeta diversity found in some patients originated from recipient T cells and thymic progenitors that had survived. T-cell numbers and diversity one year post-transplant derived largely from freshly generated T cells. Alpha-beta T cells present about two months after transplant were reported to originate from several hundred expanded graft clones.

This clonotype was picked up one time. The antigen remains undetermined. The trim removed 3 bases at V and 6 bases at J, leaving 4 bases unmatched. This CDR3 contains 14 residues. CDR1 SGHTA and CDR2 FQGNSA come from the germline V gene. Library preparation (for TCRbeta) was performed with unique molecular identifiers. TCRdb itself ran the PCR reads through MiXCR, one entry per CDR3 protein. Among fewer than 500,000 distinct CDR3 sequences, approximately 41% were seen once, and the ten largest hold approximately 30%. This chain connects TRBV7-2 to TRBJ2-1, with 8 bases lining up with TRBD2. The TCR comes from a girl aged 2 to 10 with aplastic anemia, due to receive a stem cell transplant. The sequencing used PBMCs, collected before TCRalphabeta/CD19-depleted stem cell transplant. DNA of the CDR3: TGTGCCAGCAGCTTCGGGGCGGGGGGCAATGAGCAGTTCTTC. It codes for CASSFGAGGNEQFF.